This T cell receptor beta chain was found in a study of beta chain features in type 1 diabetes. Investigators reverse transcribed all isolated RNA, so they sequenced expressed TCRB transcripts. Clones were read by immunoSEQ multiplex PCR, and TCRdb kept only the in-frame ones, dropping some. The table has tens of thousands of clones, about a third seen once. The junction had 12 bases not matched to a gene; V was cut back by 3 bases and J by 8 bases. This CDR3 is built from 18 residues. Germline CDR1 LGHNA, CDR2 YNFKEQ. The chain links TRBV4-2 to TRBJ2-1; 14 nucleotides align to TRBD2. The sample comprised stem cell memory CD4+ T cells from blood. This sequence originates from a woman aged 18-29 years in good health. CDR3 region: CASSQERLAGGPRDEQFF. The CDR3 DNA follows: TGTGCCAGCAGCCAGGAAAGACTAGCGGGGGGGCCACGTGATGAGCAGTTCTTC.